These 17 T cell receptor beta chains share one sample of origin, sequenced in a study of vaccination and CD4 T cells after COVID-19. Antigens of these TCRs are unknown. Cultured CD4+ T-cell DNA underwent Oncomine TCR Beta short-read sequencing. MiXCR, run by TCRdb on the PCR reads, gives a single entry per CDR3 protein. The sample has about 18,000 distinct CDR3 sequences, over 45% seen once. Treatment of the sample: approximately 11-day PBMC culture with coronavirus spike peptide pools or control peptides (ViraFEST assay). Sequencing used CD4+ T cells from blood, cultured in vitro, obtained before SARS-CoV-2 vaccination. These receptors originate from a human donor who had recovered from COVID-19.

The V and J genes are TRBV29-1 and TRBJ1-2; TRBD1 aligns across 9 bases. Losses at the gene ends were 1 base for V and 8 bases for J; bases not matched to a gene: 8. Germline V gene lookup returns CDR1 SQVTM and CDR2 ANQGSEA. There are 14 residues in the CDR3. As DNA, the CDR3 is TGCAGCGTTGAAGTCCTGGACAGGGGCGTCGGCTACACCTTC. Protein product: CSVEVLDRGVGYTF.

This clonotype was observed a handful of times. This sequence joins TRBV7-3 and TRBJ1-1, with 9 bases that match TRBD1. CDR1 SGHTA and CDR2 FQGTGA come from the germline V gene. The J segment lost 4 bases and the V segment lost 4 bases, leaving 4 bases of the junction unmatched. This CDR3 comprises 14 residues. DNA of the CDR3: TGTGCCAGCAGCTCGGGGACAGGGAGCACTGAAGCTTTCTTT. Protein sequence: CASSSGTGSTEAFF.

This clonotype showed up just once. The chain joins TRBV7-3 to TRBJ2-2, with D perhaps TRBD1 (5 bases). The CDR3 covers 16 residues. V gave up 0 bases and J gave up 7 bases, with 15 bases separating them. Looked up from germline, CDR1 is SGHTA and CDR2 is FQGTGA. The CDR3 DNA follows: TGTGCCAGCAGCTTAACCATTAATCAGGGCGGCGGGGAGCTGTTTTTT. This translates into CASSLTINQGGGELFF.

The V and J genes are TRBV24-1 and TRBJ2-6, with 9 bases that match TRBD2. Germline V gene sequence: CDR1 KGHDR, CDR2 SFDVKD. The CDR3 spans 19 residues. The V gene end was trimmed by 2 bases and the J gene end by 0 bases; junction bases not matched to a gene: 7. CDR3 sequence (DNA): TGTGCCACCAGTGATTCGACTAGCGGAGCACTCTCTGGGGCCAACGTCCTGACTTTC. Its translation: CATSDSTSGALSGANVLTF.

The genes are TRBV2 and TRBJ2-3, with unresolved D. CDR1 and CDR2 (germline): SNHLY, FYNNEI. This CDR3 is built from 11 residues. Trimming took off 6 bases at V and 2 bases at J, with 3 bases between the two ends. The CDR3 sequence: CASSPTDTQYF. The CDR3 DNA sequence: TGTGCCAGCAGCCCCACAGATACGCAGTATTTT.

With regard to this clonotype: This is likely a read error, given that the CDR3 carries no conserved phenylalanine or tryptophan at its end. The V call is TRBV7-9, the J call TRBJ1-2, with 7 bases lining up with TRBD1. The V gene end was trimmed by 3 bases and the J gene end by 8 bases; junction bases not matched to a gene: 3. This CDR3 region has 12 residues. Germline V gives CDR1 SEHNR, CDR2 FQNEAQ (reference sequence). CDR3 region: CASSFDRAGYTL. The CDR3 DNA sequence: TGTGCCAGCAGCTTCGACAGGGCGGGCTACACCCTC.

V and J are TRBV6-1 and TRBJ1-1; D gene uncertain. Per the germline V gene, CDR1 is MNHNS and CDR2 is SASEGT. Trimming stripped 1 base from V and 1 base from J, with 10 bases between. There are 15 residues in the CDR3. The CDR3 here is CASSEEVAQNTEAFF. The CDR3 DNA follows: TGTGCCAGCAGTGAAGAGGTTGCACAGAACACTGAAGCTTTCTTT.

The rearrangement uses TRBV7-2 and TRBJ1-5; D unresolved. The CDR3 is 13 residues long. Trimming removed 2 bases from V and 0 bases from J, with 2 bases in between. Germline lookup yields CDR1 SGHTA and CDR2 FQGNSA. The CDR3 protein is CASSLFSNQPQHF. Here the CDR3 DNA reads TGTGCCAGCAGCTTATTTAGCAATCAGCCCCAGCATTTT.

This clonotype came up once. The rearrangement joins TRBV7-2 to TRBJ2-5, with a tentative D call TRBD2 (5 bases). The CDR3 has 14 residues. Germline V gene sequence: CDR1 SGHTA, CDR2 FQGNSA. Trimming left V 8 bases short and J 0 bases short, with 13 bases between. CDR3 region: CASEGSTYQETQYF. CDR3 sequence (DNA): TGTGCCAGCGAGGGCTCTACGTACCAAGAGACCCAGTACTTC. The variable domain in full, completed from reference TRBV7-2 and TRBJ2-5, reads GAGVSQSPSNKVTEKGKDVELRCDPISGHTALYWYRQSLGQGLEFLIYFQGNSAPDKSGLPSDRFSAERTGGSVSTLTIQRTQQEDSAVYLCASEGSTYQETQYFGPGTRLLVL.

The chain is built from TRBV19 and TRBJ1-5, with 8 positions matching TRBD1. Trimming at V came to 0 bases and at J to 7 bases, leaving 11 bases not matched to a gene. From germline, CDR1 is LNHDA and CDR2 SQIVND (reference sequence). This CDR3 is 17 amino acids long. The CDR3: CASSIDHGRGRSQPQHF. CDR3 nucleotides: TGTGCCAGTAGTATAGACCATGGCAGGGGGCGAAGCCAGCCCCAGCATTTT.

V usage is TRBV7-2 and J usage is TRBJ2-7; D is perhaps TRBD1 (5 bases). Germline CDR1 SGHTA, CDR2 FQGNSA. The CDR3 sequence is 14 residues long. The germline V and J ends were trimmed by 3 bases and 6 bases, with 15 bases remaining between them. Here the CDR3 reads CASSLDQTVREQYF. The DNA of the CDR3 is TGTGCCAGCAGCTTGGATCAGACAGTACGCGAGCAGTACTTC.

The gene calls are TRBV2 and TRBJ2-7, with D possibly matching TRBD1 (5 bases). Per the germline V gene, CDR1 is SNHLY and CDR2 is FYNNEI. The CDR3 runs to 13 residues. The ends were cut back, 0 bases at V and 6 bases at J, with 9 bases in the middle. The CDR3 coding sequence is TGTGCCAGCAGTGAAGCGCTTCAGGGCGAGCAGTACTTC. Encoded protein: CASSEALQGEQYF.

The rearrangement links TRBV4-2 to TRBJ2-7; the D is unclear. CDR3 length: 15 residues. V lost 0 bases, J lost 5 bases, and 14 bases lay in between. The germline CDR1 and CDR2 sequences are LGHNA and YNFKEQ. The CDR3, as DNA: TGTGCCAGCAGCCAAGATCCGACAATGGGCCACGAGCAGTACTTC. Translation: CASSQDPTMGHEQYF.

This rearrangement joins TRBV6-1 to TRBJ2-3; 8 bases line up with TRBD1. Germline V CDR1 and CDR2: MNHNS, SASEGT. The junction had 7 bases not matched to a gene; V was cut back by 6 bases and J by 2 bases. This CDR3 contains 15 residues. CDR3 region: CASSMTGAATDTQYF. CDR3 DNA sequence: TGTGCCAGCAGCATGACAGGGGCGGCCACAGATACGCAGTATTTT.

The chain combines TRBV27 with TRBJ1-2, with 7 bases lining up with TRBD1. The length of the CDR3 is 14 residues. Germline CDR1 is MNHEY and CDR2 is SMNVEV (reference sequence). Trimming took 8 bases from V and 5 from J; bases not matched to a gene: 11. CDR3 sequence: CASGFSTGLYGYTF. CDR3 nucleotide sequence: TGTGCCAGCGGATTTTCGACAGGGTTGTATGGCTACACCTTC.

This chain links TRBV6-4 with TRBJ2-1; TRBD2 matches 9 bases. The CDR3 is 16 amino acids. CDR1 and CDR2 from the germline V gene are MRHNA and SNTAGT. Trimming cost V 4 bases and J 0 bases; bases outside gene matches: 4. Written as DNA, the CDR3 is TGTGCCAGCAGTGTTGCTAGCGGGGTCTCCTACAATGAGCAGTTCTTC. Translated: CASSVASGVSYNEQFF.

The J gene is TRBJ1-4, the V gene TRBV15, with 11 bases that match TRBD1. The CDR3 is 16 residues long. The ends lost 5 bases at V and 7 bases at J; junction bases unmatched: 9. Germline lookup yields CDR1 LNHNV and CDR2 YYDKDF (reference sequence). As DNA, the CDR3 is TGTGCCACCAGCGGGGCGGACAGGGGGCCCGGTGAAAAACTGTTTTTT. Its protein product is CATSGADRGPGEKLFF.